The clone carrying this TCR beta chain was seen just once. The target antigen is unknown. Antigen-specific CD4+ T cells expanded by the ViraFEST assay with viral peptide pools were then sequenced. Having been cultured for approximately ten days, the cells underwent CD4+ T cell isolation. In culture with about 10 IU/ml IL-2 and 9 to 10 ug/ml peptides, PBMC were grown at a few million per well. This specimen comes from a study of vaccination effects on CD4 cells after COVID-19. Deletions cut 4 bases from V and 2 bases from J, with 12 bases between. Germline assignment: CDR1 SGHDT and CDR2 YYEEEE. CDR3 length: 15 residues. Produced via immunoSEQ multiplex PCR; TCRdb's table is partial and in-frame only. This sample has about 60,000 clones, with roughly 76% found just once.

The receptor comes from a human donor who received a COVID-19 vaccine. This rearrangement joins TRBV5-6 to TRBJ2-2, with D unclear. This sample comprised CD4+ T cells from PBMCs cultured with HCoV-229E spike peptides, obtained before COVID-19 vaccination. For the CDR3, the DNA is TGTGCCAGCAGCCCCTATTTCGCTAACACCGGGGAGCTGTTTTTT. Encoded protein: CASSPYFANTGELFF.